The 24 T cell receptor beta chains reported below all come from one sample, sequenced in a study of blood T cell repertoires in COVID-19. Libraries were prepared by immunoSEQ multiplex PCR; TCRdb keeps only in-frame clonotypes and omits some of them. This table has about 140,000 clones, around 88% appearing once. The sequenced material came from peripheral blood. Source of these receptors: a woman aged 60-75 years with acute or convalescent COVID-19.

V is TRBV7-2 and J is TRBJ1-2, with D possibly TRBD1 on 5 matching bases. V was clipped by 3 bases and J by 2 bases, with 7 bases between them. Germline V gives CDR1 SGHTA, CDR2 FQGNSA. The CDR3 contains 13 residues. The CDR3 coding sequence is TGTGCCAGCAGCTTGGGGGGGAACTATGGCTACACCTTC. Translation gives CASSLGGNYGYTF. Combining the CDR3 with reference TRBV7-2 and TRBJ1-2 gives the whole variable domain GAGVSQSPSNKVTEKGKDVELRCDPISGHTALYWYRQSLGQGLEFLIYFQGNSAPDKSGLPSDRFSAERTGGSVSTLTIQRTQQEDSAVYLCASSLGGNYGYTFGSGTRLTVV.

The V and J genes are TRBV19 and TRBJ1-5; 8 nucleotides match TRBD1. The junction had 13 bases not matched to a gene; V was cut back by 6 bases and J by 9 bases. The length of the CDR3 is 15 residues. From germline, CDR1 is LNHDA and CDR2 SQIVND (reference sequence). The CDR3 here is CASRRTGNTGGPQHF. In DNA form, the CDR3 reads TGTGCCAGTAGACGGACAGGGAATACCGGGGGGCCCCAGCATTTT.

Concerning this clone: Other DNA variants within this sample encode the same CDR3. The CDR3 DNA is TGTGCCAGCAGCCTGGGACTAGCTGAAGAGACCCAGTACTTC. Its translation: CASSLGLAEETQYF. The rearrangement uses TRBV7-2 and TRBJ2-5; 9 nucleotides line up with TRBD2. The CDR3 contains 14 residues. Trimming took 5 bases from V and 3 from J; bases not matched to a gene: 4. CDR1 and CDR2 (germline): SGHTA, FQGNSA.

The chain joins TRBV19 to TRBJ1-1; D may be TRBD1 (6 bases). The CDR3 runs to 15 residues. The germline V gene has CDR1 LNHDA and CDR2 SQIVND (reference sequence). V was shortened by 2 bases and J by 0 bases, with 10 bases between the two germline ends. This chain's CDR3 is CASSIWQGMNTEAFF. CDR3 DNA sequence: TGTGCCAGTAGTATATGGCAGGGGATGAACACTGAAGCTTTCTTT.

This chain connects TRBV2 to TRBJ2-7; 7 nucleotides match TRBD1. Unmatched junction bases numbered 11, after V lost 7 bases and J lost 5 bases. CDR1 and CDR2 from the germline V gene are SNHLY and FYNNEI. The CDR3 consists of 14 residues. Here the CDR3 DNA reads TGTGCCAGCATGGAGACAGGGTCGAATCACGAGCAGTACTTC. It yields the protein CASMETGSNHEQYF.

This chain joins TRBV19 and TRBJ1-6, with TRBD1 identical over 8 bases. CDR1 LNHDA and CDR2 SQIVND come from the germline V gene (reference sequence). Trimming took 4 bases from V and 6 from J; bases not matched to a gene: 8. The CDR3 totals 16 residues. CDR3 in amino acids: CASSTRRTGSNSPLHF. CDR3 sequence (DNA): TGTGCCAGTAGTACCCGGAGGACAGGGAGTAATTCACCCCTCCACTTT.

In its sample, this clone was seen a few times. The gene calls are TRBV14 and TRBJ1-6; D is perhaps TRBD1 (5 bases). CDR1 is SGHDN and CDR2 is FVKESK in the germline V gene. This CDR3 has 15 residues. Trimming left V 1 base short and J 8 bases short, with 12 bases between. The CDR3 protein is CASSQAKGFDSPLHF. The CDR3 nucleotides read TGTGCCAGCAGCCAAGCAAAGGGGTTTGATTCACCCCTCCACTTT.

The rearrangement links TRBV21-1 to TRBJ2-7; the table's TRBD1 call for D was not verified on the DNA. TRBV21-1 represents a pseudogene. The CDR3 extends over 17 amino acids. Here the CDR3 DNA reads TGTGCCAGCAGCAAAGCGTGGGACAGGGGGTGCGCCTACGAGCAGTACTTC. As protein: CASSKAWDRGCAYEQYF.

V gene TRBV15 combines with J gene TRBJ1-2; D call uncertain. V dropped 0 bases and J dropped 8 bases, with 7 bases sitting between them. The CDR3 consists of 12 residues. The germline CDR1 and CDR2 sequences are LNHNV and YYDKDF (reference sequence). The CDR3 loop is CATSRDLWGYTF. Here the CDR3 DNA reads TGTGCCACCAGCAGAGATCTATGGGGCTACACCTTC.

The rearrangement links TRBV5-1 to TRBJ2-3; D might be TRBD2 (6 bases). Germline V CDR1 and CDR2: SGHRS, YFSETQ. The CDR3 length is 15 residues. Trimming took 2 bases from V and 2 from J, leaving 12 bases between them. The CDR3: CASSFGGADTDTQYF. DNA of the CDR3: TGCGCCAGCAGCTTCGGAGGGGCGGACACAGATACGCAGTATTTT.

This chain joins TRBV5-6 and TRBJ2-7; perhaps TRBD2 as D (5 bases). The V gene's germline CDR1 is SGHDT and CDR2 YYEEEE. With 5 bases removed from V and 2 bases from J, the gap between germline ends came to 8 bases. The CDR3 has 12 amino acids. This CDR3 reads CASSSGTYEQYF. The DNA for the CDR3 is TGTGCCAGCAGTTCCGGGACCTACGAGCAGTACTTC.

V gene TRBV2 combines with J gene TRBJ1-1; a weak D match, TRBD1 (6 bases). V lost 6 bases and J lost 5, with 16 bases in between. The CDR3 is 14 residues long. The germline CDR1 and CDR2 sequences are SNHLY and FYNNEI. In DNA, the CDR3 is TGTGCCAGCAGGGAACAGGGTGGTCCGACTGAAGCTTTCTTT. Protein sequence: CASREQGGPTEAFF.

V usage is TRBV3-1 (or the pseudogene TRBV3-2) and J usage is TRBJ2-7; D may be TRBD1 (6 bases). V shed 1 base and J shed 3 bases, with 13 bases lying between them. The germline V gene encodes CDR1 LGHDT and CDR2 YNNKEL (reference sequence). The CDR3 consists of 15 residues. CDR3 in amino acids: CASSQGPGHGYEQYF. The CDR3 coding sequence is TGTGCCAGCAGCCAAGGCCCGGGACACGGCTACGAGCAGTACTTC.

This chain uses TRBV28 with TRBJ1-4, with TRBD1 matching 10 bases. Germline V gene sequence: CDR1 MDHEN, CDR2 SYDVKM. V trimming: 2 bases; J trimming: 6 bases; junction bases outside the gene matches: 9. CDR3 length: 17 amino acids. The CDR3 DNA reads as TGTGCCAGCAGTTTACCCTCCAGAGGACAGGGGGATGAAAAACTGTTTTTT. Translating it yields CASSLPSRGQGDEKLFF. Full variable domain (remainder filled in from reference TRBV28 and TRBJ1-4): DVKVTQSSRYLVKRTGEKVFLECVQDMDHENMFWYRQDPGLGLRLIYFSYDVKMKEKGDIPEGYSVSREKKERFSLILESASTNQTSMYLCASSLPSRGQGDEKLFFGSGTQLSVL.

The chain links TRBV30 to TRBJ1-5; 8 bases align to TRBD1. CDR3 size: 13 residues. V was clipped by 4 bases and J by 4 bases; unmatched bases: 3. Germline CDR1 reads GTSNPN; CDR2 reads SVGIG (reference sequence). The CDR3 DNA is TGTGCCTGGACGGACAGGGAAAATCAGCCCCAGCATTTT. It translates to CAWTDRENQPQHF. Complete variable domain (other parts from reference TRBV30 and TRBJ1-5): SQTIHQWPATLVQPVGSPLSLECTVEGTSNPNLYWYRQAAGRGLQLLFYSVGIGQISSEVPQNLSASRPQDRQFILSSKKLLLSDSGFYLCAWTDRENQPQHFGDGTRLSIL.

This clone has more than one count but fewer than ten. The chain joins TRBV9 to TRBJ2-7; 9 positions agree with TRBD1. Germline values: CDR1 SGDLS, CDR2 YYNGEE. This CDR3 comprises 15 residues. With V trimmed by 2 bases and J by 3 bases, 6 bases remained unmatched. CDR3 sequence: CASSVQGGQGYEQYF. The CDR3, as DNA: TGTGCCAGCAGCGTTCAGGGGGGACAGGGCTACGAGCAGTACTTC.

This clone was observed a few times. The chain is built from TRBV29-1 and TRBJ2-7; 12 bases are a match to TRBD1. The germline V gene encodes CDR1 SQVTM and CDR2 ANQGSEA. V was pared by 5 bases and J by 5 bases, with 10 bases of the junction left unmatched. CDR3 size: 15 residues. The DNA for the CDR3 is TGCAGCGTTAGGCAGACGGGACAGGGGGCGGACGAGCAGTACTTC. Encoded protein: CSVRQTGQGADEQYF.

The rearrangement joins TRBV19 to TRBJ1-6; D not certain. Germline V gene data show CDR1 as LNHDA and CDR2 as SQIVND (reference sequence). The CDR3 has 14 amino acids. Deletions cut 1 base from V and 10 bases from J, with 11 bases between. The CDR3 sequence: CASSIGGGESPLHF. The DNA of the CDR3 is TGTGCCAGTAGTATAGGAGGCGGGGAGTCACCCCTCCACTTT.

This chain links TRBV7-9 with TRBJ2-7; D gene ambiguous. The CDR3 extends over 13 amino acids. V gave up 7 bases and J gave up 1 base, with 11 bases separating them. CDR1 is SEHNR, CDR2 FQNEAQ, per germline (reference sequence). CDR3 loop: CASNAGTSYEQYF. CDR3 coding DNA: TGTGCCAGCAACGCAGGAACTTCCTACGAGCAGTACTTC.

This sequence joins TRBV18 and TRBJ1-5; 9 bases are shared with TRBD1. This CDR3 region has 15 residues. CDR1 is KGHSH, CDR2 LQKENI, per germline. V was pared by 2 bases and J by 4 bases, with 3 bases of the junction left unmatched. CDR3: CASSPSTGGNQPQHF. CDR3 DNA sequence: TGTGCCAGCTCACCATCGACAGGGGGAAATCAGCCCCAGCATTTT.

CDR3 nucleotides: TGTGCCAGCAGCTATCCCGAATCTCCAGAGGCGGGGGGGAACGAGCAGTACTTC. This translates into CASSYPESPEAGGNEQYF. This rearrangement joins TRBV5-4 to TRBJ2-7; 9 bases are a match to TRBD2. V gave up 3 bases and J gave up 5 bases; unmatched junction bases: 18. The CDR3 extends over 18 amino acids. Looked up from germline, CDR1 is SGHNT and CDR2 is YYREEE (reference sequence).

The rearrangement joins TRBV15 to TRBJ1-3; 10 bases align to TRBD1. This CDR3 is built from 15 residues. The V and J ends lost 5 bases and 2 bases, in that order; junction bases with no gene match: 3. CDR1 is LNHNV and CDR2 is YYDKDF in the germline V gene (reference sequence). The CDR3 sequence is CATSLDRGTGNTIYF. In DNA, the CDR3 is TGTGCCACCAGCCTGGACAGGGGGACTGGAAACACCATATATTTT. Drawing the rest from reference TRBV15 and TRBJ1-3, the complete variable domain is DAMVIQNPRYQVTQFGKPVTLSCSQTLNHNVMYWYQQKSSQAPKLLFHYYDKDFNNEADTPDNFQSRRPNTSFCFLDIRSPGLGDTAMYLCATSLDRGTGNTIYFGEGSWLTVV.

This rearrangement joins TRBV6-4 to TRBJ2-2; TRBD2 aligns across 12 bases. The V segment lost 5 bases and the J segment 4 bases; nucleotides outside the gene matches: 2. The CDR3 contains 15 residues. Per the germline V gene, CDR1 is MRHNA and CDR2 is SNTAGT. In DNA, the CDR3 is TGTGCCAGCAGTTGGACTAGCGGGATCACCGGGGAGCTGTTTTTT. It specifies CASSWTSGITGELFF.

CDR3 sequence: CASMFPQGNQPQHF. The CDR3 nucleotides are TGTGCCAGCATGTTTCCCCAGGGAAATCAGCCCCAGCATTTT. V and J are TRBV28 and TRBJ1-5, with D possibly being TRBD1 (5 bases). Germline lookup yields CDR1 MDHEN and CDR2 SYDVKM. The V end lost 7 bases, the J end lost 4 bases, and 14 bases lay between the germline ends. This CDR3 is 14 amino acids long.